This TCR beta chain was observed in a study of blood T cell repertoires in COVID-19. With 11 bases removed from V and 3 bases from J, the gap between germline ends came to 13 bases. The CDR3 is 13 residues long. Measured with immunoSEQ multiplex PCR; TCRdb has only the in-frame clones, and not every one. The sample carries approximately 210,000 clones, roughly four fifths recorded once. This rearrangement joins TRBV12-3 or TRBV12-4 to TRBJ2-2, with a weak D call TRBD2 (6 bases). Sample: peripheral blood. This receptor was obtained from a woman between 35 and 50 years old with acute or convalescent COVID-19. The CDR3: CAVGTAHTGELFF. CDR3 DNA sequence: TGTGCCGTTGGGACTGCACACACCGGGGAGCTGTTTTTT.